What follows describes a single T cell receptor beta chain. The sample comes from a study of cytomegalovirus exposure and HLA in healthy donors. With 1 base clipped from V and 6 bases from J, the junction kept 7 bases outside the gene matches. Germline V gene sequence: CDR1 SGHRS, CDR2 YFSETQ. The CDR3 runs to 16 residues. Both 60 Vbeta primers and 13 Jbeta primers went into the PCR. Assay used: immunoSEQ multiplex PCR; TCRdb lists only in-frame clones, some missing. The data contain some 130,000 clones, roughly 70% of them singletons. This TCR derives from a human donor in good health. The chain couples TRBV5-1 to TRBJ1-3, with 10 bases lining up with TRBD1. The sequencing input was PBMCs. The CDR3 spells CASSLRDRGPLNTIYF. In DNA, the CDR3 is TGCGCCAGCAGCTTGCGAGACAGGGGGCCGCTAAACACCATATATTTT.